This entry is about one T cell receptor (beta chain). Authors' processing steps: Amplification with reference gene primers provided the estimates of nucleated cell counts. The method was immunoSEQ multiplex PCR; TCRdb's version includes in-frame clones alone and lacks a portion of them. V and J calls and clone size are given by that table; D and trimming were obtained from the DNA. The table lists about 99,000 clones, about 90% of them singletons, with about 3.5% in the top ten. This entry comes from a study of blood T cell repertoires in COVID-19. Study background: Researchers got acute and convalescent COVID-19 samples from the United States, Italy and Spain. In each case, the material was cDNA or gDNA derived from T cells, B-cell-depleted T cells, or PBMCs.

The V end lost 3 bases, the J end lost 10 bases, and 12 bases lay between the germline ends. From germline, CDR1 is LGHDT and CDR2 YNNKEL (reference sequence). CDR3 length equals 13 residues. The clonotype originates from an older woman with acute or convalescent COVID-19. V usage is TRBV3-1 (or the pseudogene TRBV3-2) and J usage is TRBJ1-4; perhaps TRBD1 as D (5 bases). Sequencing was done on a sample of peripheral blood. CDR3 coding DNA: TGTGCCAGCAGCCATAGGACACCTCGAAAACTGTTTTTT. As protein: CASSHRTPRKLFF.